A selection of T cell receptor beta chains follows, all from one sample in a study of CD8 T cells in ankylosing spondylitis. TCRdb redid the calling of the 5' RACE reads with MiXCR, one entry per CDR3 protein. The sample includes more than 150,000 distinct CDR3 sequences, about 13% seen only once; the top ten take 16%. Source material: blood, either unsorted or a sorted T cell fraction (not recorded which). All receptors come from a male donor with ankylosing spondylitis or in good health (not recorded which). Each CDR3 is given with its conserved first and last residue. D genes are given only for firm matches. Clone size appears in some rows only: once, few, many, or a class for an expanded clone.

TGCGCCAGCAGCCAAGAAGATCTTTCCGGGGCCTGGGATGAGCAGTTCTTC CASSQEDLSGAWDEQFF NA NA TRBJ2-1 TRBV4-1
TGTGCCAGCAGCTTGGAGAGGGATATTCATGAGCAGTTCTTC CASSLERDIHEQFF NA NA TRBJ2-1 TRBV11-2
TGTGCCTGGAGTGAAGGGATGGGAAACGAGCAGTACTTC CAWSEGMGNEQYF NA few TRBJ2-7 TRBV30
TGCGCCAGCAGCGGAACTGGGATTGGCACAGATACGCAGTATTTT CASSGTGIGTDTQYF NA NA TRBJ2-3 TRBV5-1
TGCGCCAGCAGCCAAGATTTGGCGAGCTCCTACAATGAGCAGTTCTTC CASSQDLASSYNEQFF NA many TRBJ2-1 TRBV4-1
TGTGCCAGCAATGACAGGGGGAGTATCTCCTACAATGAGCAGTTCTTC CASNDRGSISYNEQFF TRBD1 few TRBJ2-1 TRBV2
TGTGCCAGCAGCCAAGCGTTATATACAGGGAAGGACACTGAAGCTTTCTTT CASSQALYTGKDTEAFF NA NA TRBJ1-1 TRBV3-1
TGCGCCAGCAGCCAAGGACAGTGGAACACTGAAGCTTTCTTT CASSQGQWNTEAFF NA many TRBJ1-1 TRBV4-1
TGTGCCTGGTCCTTGGCAGGGGAATATGGCTACACCTTC CAWSLAGEYGYTF NA NA TRBJ1-2 TRBV30
TGCGCCAGCAGCCAACAGGACCAGGCGGCCCCCTTCTTT CASSQQDQAAPFF NA few TRBJ1-1 TRBV4-1
TGCAGCGTTGAGAGTGGACTCCTCAATGAGCAGTTCTTC CSVESGLLNEQFF NA many TRBJ2-1 TRBV29-1
TGTGCTAGTGGTTTTGGCCCAGCAGGGTACAGCAATCAGCCCCAGCATTTT CASGFGPAGYSNQPQHF NA NA TRBJ1-5 TRBV12-5
TGTGCCGTGAGGGACACAACGAATGAGCAGTTCTTC CAVRDTTNEQFF NA few TRBJ2-1 TRBV2
TGTGCCAGCAGCGGGGTTCCCAGAATAGATGAAGCTTTCTTT CASSGVPRIDEAFF NA few TRBJ1-1 TRBV7-2
TGCAGTGCTAAGGTCAGGGACTATGGCTACACCTTC CSAKVRDYGYTF NA few TRBJ1-2 TRBV20-1
TGTGCCGTCTTGGATCCGGGGTCCTCCTACGAGCAGTACTTC CAVLDPGSSYEQYF NA NA TRBJ2-7 TRBV10-3
TGCGCCAGCAGGTCGACCCCTATGAGCACAGATACGCAGTATTTT CASRSTPMSTDTQYF NA few TRBJ2-3 TRBV5-1
TGTGCCAGCAGTGAACCCGGGGACTCCACTTCCTACAATGAGCAGTTCTTC CASSEPGDSTSYNEQFF NA NA TRBJ2-1 TRBV2
TGTGCCAGCAGTTTATACCCCCTCCTTAGCGAGAGCACAGATACGCAGTATTTT CASSLYPLLSESTDTQYF NA NA TRBJ2-3 TRBV28
TGTGCCAGCAGTTCTCGACAGGGGGCAGGGAATACGCAGTATTTT CASSSRQGAGNTQYF TRBD1 NA TRBJ2-3 TRBV27
TGCGCCAGCAGCCAAGAAATCGGGACAGACAATGAGCAGTTCTTC CASSQEIGTDNEQFF TRBD1 NA TRBJ2-1 TRBV4-1
TGTGCCAGCAGCTTGGAGGGGGGGGCGTTCGGCGGGGAGCTGTTTTTT CASSLEGGAFGGELFF NA few TRBJ2-2 TRBV5-5
TGCGCCAGCAGCCAAGCAAGCGGGGGGGCCTATGAGCAGTTCTTC CASSQASGGAYEQFF TRBD2 many TRBJ2-1 TRBV4-1
TGTGCCAGCAGCCCCGTGGGGGGCAGCGAGCAGTACTTC CASSPVGGSEQYF NA few TRBJ2-7 TRBV7-9
TGCGCCAGCAGTAAGTACGGGTACAATGAGCAGTTCTTC CASSKYGYNEQFF NA NA TRBJ2-1 TRBV5-1
TGTGCCAGCAGTCAGACTAGCGGACGATACAATGAGCAGTTCTTC CASSQTSGRYNEQFF TRBD2 many TRBJ2-1 TRBV12-3/TRBV12-4
TGTGCTAGTGGTTTGGAGACAGGGAATCAGCCCCAGCATTTT CASGLETGNQPQHF TRBD1 NA TRBJ1-5 TRBV12-5
TGTGCCAGCAGCCTGACAGGGAATGGACAAGAGCCCCAGCATTTT CASSLTGNGQEPQHF TRBD1 many TRBJ1-5 TRBV7-9
TGCGCCAGCAGCTTGGGGTTAGCGGTAGCGCAAGAGACCCAGTACTTC CASSLGLAVAQETQYF NA NA TRBJ2-5 TRBV5-1
TGCGCCAGCAGCTCCAGACAGGGGGTAGACGAGCAGTACTTC CASSSRQGVDEQYF TRBD1 NA TRBJ2-7 TRBV5-1
TGTGCCAGCAGCTTAGCGCGACAGTTGACCTACGAGCAGTACTTC CASSLARQLTYEQYF NA NA TRBJ2-7 TRBV7-9
TGTGCCAGCAGCCTTTACTCCACCGGGGAGCTGTTTTTT CASSLYSTGELFF NA NA TRBJ2-2 TRBV14
TGCGCCAGCAGCTTGCGGGAGGGCCAAGAGACCCAGTACTTC CASSLREGQETQYF TRBD2 few TRBJ2-5 TRBV5-1
TGCGCCAGCAGCGTCGGACAGGGATTAATCGATACGCAGTATTTT CASSVGQGLIDTQYF TRBD1 few TRBJ2-3 TRBV5-1
TGCGCCAGCAGCTTCGGACAGGGGGACGATGGCTACACCTTC CASSFGQGDDGYTF TRBD1 many TRBJ1-2 TRBV4-1
TGTGCCAGCAGTCCCACCCCGCAGGGGGCGGGTGGAAACACCATATATTTT CASSPTPQGAGGNTIYF TRBD1 NA TRBJ1-3 TRBV27
TGTGCCAGCAGTTTATCTAGCGGGGTCTCAGATACGCAGTATTTT CASSLSSGVSDTQYF TRBD2 few TRBJ2-3 TRBV27
TGTGCCAGCAGTCCGCCGGGACATCTTATAGACACTGAAGCTTTCTTT CASSPPGHLIDTEAFF NA many TRBJ1-1 TRBV27
TGTGCCAGCAGTGAAACTAGCGGTCTAGCCAAAAACATTCAGTACTTC CASSETSGLAKNIQYF TRBD2 few TRBJ2-4 TRBV6-1
TGTGCCAGCAGTTTTGGGAACGAGCAGTACTTC CASSFGNEQYF NA NA TRBJ2-7 TRBV28
TGTGCCAGCGGTTATACAGGGGCGGACGGGGAGCTGTTTTTT CASGYTGADGELFF TRBD1 NA TRBJ2-2 TRBV2
TGTGCCAGCAGCCTTACCCAAACAACTAATGAAAAACTGTTTTTT CASSLTQTTNEKLFF NA few TRBJ1-4 TRBV12-3/TRBV12-4
TGCGCCAGCAGTGGGGAAGATACGCAGTATTTT CASSGEDTQYF NA NA TRBJ2-3 TRBV5-1
TGTGCCAGCAGCCAGACTAGCGAGACAGATACGCAGTATTTT CASSQTSETDTQYF TRBD2 few TRBJ2-3 TRBV6-2/TRBV6-3
TGTGCCAGCAGTTCGGGGTCCTATGGCTACACCTTC CASSSGSYGYTF NA few TRBJ1-2 TRBV12-3/TRBV12-4
TGCGCCAGCAGCTACGGCGGGGGGGCGTCGAACACCGGGGAGCTGTTTTTT CASSYGGGASNTGELFF TRBD2 few TRBJ2-2 TRBV4-1
TGTGCCAGCAGCGGCCGGCTTCGGGATGAGCAGTTCTTC CASSGRLRDEQFF NA NA TRBJ2-1 TRBV7-9
TGTGCCAGCAGGGGAGGGAACCCCCCCAACTATGGCTACACCTTC CASRGGNPPNYGYTF NA NA TRBJ1-2 TRBV12-3/TRBV12-4
TGTGCCAGCAGTTACTCGGGAGCCGCAACCTTCTCCTACAATGAGCAGTTCTTC CASSYSGAATFSYNEQFF NA NA TRBJ2-1 TRBV6-5
TGTGCCAGCAGCTTCAGGACTAGCGGCCAAGATACGCAGTATTTT CASSFRTSGQDTQYF TRBD2 many TRBJ2-3 TRBV7-9
TGTGCCAGCAGCATATGGACACCCGGGGAGCTGTTTTTT CASSIWTPGELFF NA many TRBJ2-2 TRBV7-2
TGTGCCAGCAGCCCAGGAACGGGGAAGAATGAGCAGTTCTTC CASSPGTGKNEQFF NA few TRBJ2-1 TRBV4-2
TGTGCCAGCGGAAGCGGGAGTTTCACAGATACGCAGTATTTT CASGSGSFTDTQYF TRBD2 few TRBJ2-3 TRBV6-1
TGTGCCATCGGGACAGGGACTTACGAGCAGTACTTC CAIGTGTYEQYF TRBD1 few TRBJ2-7 TRBV10-3
TGTGCCAGCAGCTTCCCAACTAGCGGGGGGGCCCCTGGCACAGATACGCAGTATTTT CASSFPTSGGAPGTDTQYF TRBD2 many TRBJ2-3 TRBV11-2